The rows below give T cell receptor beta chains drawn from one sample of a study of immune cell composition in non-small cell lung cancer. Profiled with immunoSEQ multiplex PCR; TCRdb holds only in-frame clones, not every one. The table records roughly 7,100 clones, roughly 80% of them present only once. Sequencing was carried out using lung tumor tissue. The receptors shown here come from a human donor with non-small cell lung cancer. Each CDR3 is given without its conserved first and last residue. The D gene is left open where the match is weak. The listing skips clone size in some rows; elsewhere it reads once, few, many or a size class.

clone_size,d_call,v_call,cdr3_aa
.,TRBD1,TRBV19,ASSIADRGGQPQH
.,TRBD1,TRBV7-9,ASSLGQGAGDTQY
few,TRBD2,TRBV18,ASSATSGVVH
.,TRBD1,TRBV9,ASSATGAGNTIY
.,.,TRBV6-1,ASSATWNTEAF
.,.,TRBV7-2,ASSLDVGRNYGYT
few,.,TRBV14,ASSQDFFPGRNSPLH
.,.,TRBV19,ASSRGGVAKNIQY
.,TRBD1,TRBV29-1,SVEKITGVGNTIY
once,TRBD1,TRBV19,ASGTGRTVTQY
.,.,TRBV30,AWSPRPYGYT
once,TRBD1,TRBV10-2,ASKGQGARSGYT
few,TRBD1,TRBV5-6,ASSLTGEVSNQPQH
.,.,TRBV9,ASSVGAGTNYGYT
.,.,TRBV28,ASRFGGGGEKLF
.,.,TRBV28,ASSTPSRETQY
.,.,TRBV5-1,ASSLVGSNYNEQF
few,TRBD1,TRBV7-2,ASSLGGDRGGNTIY
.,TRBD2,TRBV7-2,ASKPGGIDNEQF
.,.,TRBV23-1,ASKLGAGNTEAF
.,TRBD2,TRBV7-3,ASSLLPSGGINEQY
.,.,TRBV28,ASRIHTTGNYGYT
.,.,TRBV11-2,ASSLRGVGNTIY
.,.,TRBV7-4,ASSLSGVRDTSNQPQH
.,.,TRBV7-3,ASSLDGPNNSPLH
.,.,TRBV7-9,ASSQDYAASTDTQY
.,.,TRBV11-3,ASSPSGGSYNSPLH
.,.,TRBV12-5,ASGPNYLINTGELF
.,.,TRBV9,ASSVGGDTGELF
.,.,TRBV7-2,ASSAKGMKNTEAF
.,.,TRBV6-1,ASGLSAYNEQF